Listed below are T cell receptor beta chains from one sample, sequenced in a study of shared clonotypes between healthy human individuals. Measured with immunoSEQ multiplex PCR; TCRdb has only the in-frame clones, and not every one. The top ten hold approximately 1.5% of the sample, which has about 1 million clones, about 75% seen once. What was sequenced was memory CD4+ T cells sorted from blood. The receptors come from a man between 18 and 29 years old in good health. The conserved cysteine and the conserved F or W are not part of the CDR3 here. The order of the fields is CDR3 protein, V gene, J gene.

CDR3: ASSAQGFSNQPQH; V: TRBV7-9; J: TRBJ1-5
CDR3: ASSLGWGLEQY; V: TRBV7-9; J: TRBJ2-7
CDR3: ASRSFTRNYGYT; V: TRBV6-1; J: TRBJ1-2
CDR3: ASSTGSYETQY; V: TRBV6-6; J: TRBJ2-5
CDR3: ASSPHQGRNEQF; V: TRBV7-3; J: TRBJ2-1
CDR3: ASSSGTGDLNYEQF; V: TRBV6-6; J: TRBJ2-1
CDR3: ASGRRGQQQETQY; V: TRBV5-1; J: TRBJ2-5
CDR3: ASSLRVGSLTEAF; V: TRBV7-6; J: TRBJ1-1
CDR3: SARHTEAF; V: TRBV20-1; J: TRBJ1-1
CDR3: VWSVNIRTAKYGYT; V: TRBV30; J: TRBJ1-2
CDR3: ASSLTGGRGEQF; V: TRBV28; J: TRBJ2-1
CDR3: ASTPEGPRNYGYT; V: TRBV5-1; J: TRBJ1-2
CDR3: ASSIFGTGESDTQY; V: TRBV19; J: TRBJ2-3
CDR3: ASSPPTGNYGYT; V: TRBV5-1; J: TRBJ1-2
CDR3: ASSGQGGEKLF; V: TRBV14; J: TRBJ1-4
CDR3: ASSVEQGGEKLF; V: TRBV9; J: TRBJ1-4
CDR3: AFETGRNQPQH; V: TRBV30; J: TRBJ1-5
CDR3: ASKAGGGNQPQH; V: TRBV2; J: TRBJ1-5
CDR3: AISYGLAGVYEQY; V: TRBV10-3; J: TRBJ2-7
CDR3: ASRKKEGSSYEQY; V: TRBV27; J: TRBJ2-7
CDR3: AWSPPPRGEKLF; V: TRBV30; J: TRBJ1-4
CDR3: ASSQDRGRVGVEQF; V: TRBV4-3; J: TRBJ2-1
CDR3: ASSVGGGGQETQY; V: TRBV7-8; J: TRBJ2-5
CDR3: ASSGGQGRADTQY; V: TRBV6-1; J: TRBJ2-3
CDR3: ASSLETGLAGELF; V: TRBV5-1; J: TRBJ2-2
CDR3: ASKGAEPGRGENIQY; V: TRBV30; J: TRBJ2-4
CDR3: ASSPQGETQY; V: TRBV18; J: TRBJ2-5
CDR3: ASSLVGGGIYEQY; V: TRBV7-2; J: TRBJ2-7
CDR3: ASSLGSLNTEAF; V: TRBV2; J: TRBJ1-1
CDR3: ASSLDGGLRETQY; V: TRBV7-2; J: TRBJ2-5
CDR3: ASSRSWGGNTEAF; V: TRBV14; J: TRBJ1-1
CDR3: ASSLGGLAGGASNEQF; V: TRBV7-6; J: TRBJ2-1
CDR3: ASSYLTGSGYT; V: TRBV6-5; J: TRBJ1-2
CDR3: SVGGLDQPQH; V: TRBV29-1; J: TRBJ1-5
CDR3: ASGTFSGTSYEQY; V: TRBV25-1; J: TRBJ2-7
CDR3: ASSFKVGDSPLH; V: TRBV6-5; J: TRBJ1-6
CDR3: ASSFDSGANVLT; V: TRBV7-2; J: TRBJ2-6
CDR3: ASSFGGGDSYNEQF; V: TRBV5-6; J: TRBJ2-1
CDR3: ASSSGLAATGELF; V: TRBV5-4; J: TRBJ2-2
CDR3: ASSLVAGDGYNEQF; V: TRBV11-2; J: TRBJ2-1
CDR3: ASSFAGYTEAF; V: TRBV5-1; J: TRBJ1-1
CDR3: ASSGRDYNEQY; V: TRBV5-1; J: TRBJ2-7
CDR3: ASSRQGQGNQPQH; V: TRBV6-5; J: TRBJ1-5
CDR3: ATQKPGQGIEKLF; V: TRBV25-1; J: TRBJ1-4
CDR3: ATSARLVETQY; V: TRBV15; J: TRBJ2-5
CDR3: ASSARGGLNTEAF; V: TRBV11-2; J: TRBJ1-1
CDR3: AIRTGTGTYGYT; V: TRBV10-3; J: TRBJ1-2
CDR3: ASTLTGNGYT; V: TRBV2; J: TRBJ1-2
CDR3: ASSDTQGLSPLH; V: TRBV2; J: TRBJ1-6
CDR3: ASSPPITSRNEQF; V: TRBV6-1; J: TRBJ2-1
CDR3: ASSYGFGYGYT; V: TRBV5-5; J: TRBJ1-2
CDR3: ASSVGPQETQY; V: TRBV2; J: TRBJ2-5
CDR3: AWSVGPGSSYEQY; V: TRBV30; J: TRBJ2-7
CDR3: AWSEGLAGGQETQY; V: TRBV30; J: TRBJ2-5
CDR3: ASSSLRGLHEQY; V: TRBV6-1; J: TRBJ2-7